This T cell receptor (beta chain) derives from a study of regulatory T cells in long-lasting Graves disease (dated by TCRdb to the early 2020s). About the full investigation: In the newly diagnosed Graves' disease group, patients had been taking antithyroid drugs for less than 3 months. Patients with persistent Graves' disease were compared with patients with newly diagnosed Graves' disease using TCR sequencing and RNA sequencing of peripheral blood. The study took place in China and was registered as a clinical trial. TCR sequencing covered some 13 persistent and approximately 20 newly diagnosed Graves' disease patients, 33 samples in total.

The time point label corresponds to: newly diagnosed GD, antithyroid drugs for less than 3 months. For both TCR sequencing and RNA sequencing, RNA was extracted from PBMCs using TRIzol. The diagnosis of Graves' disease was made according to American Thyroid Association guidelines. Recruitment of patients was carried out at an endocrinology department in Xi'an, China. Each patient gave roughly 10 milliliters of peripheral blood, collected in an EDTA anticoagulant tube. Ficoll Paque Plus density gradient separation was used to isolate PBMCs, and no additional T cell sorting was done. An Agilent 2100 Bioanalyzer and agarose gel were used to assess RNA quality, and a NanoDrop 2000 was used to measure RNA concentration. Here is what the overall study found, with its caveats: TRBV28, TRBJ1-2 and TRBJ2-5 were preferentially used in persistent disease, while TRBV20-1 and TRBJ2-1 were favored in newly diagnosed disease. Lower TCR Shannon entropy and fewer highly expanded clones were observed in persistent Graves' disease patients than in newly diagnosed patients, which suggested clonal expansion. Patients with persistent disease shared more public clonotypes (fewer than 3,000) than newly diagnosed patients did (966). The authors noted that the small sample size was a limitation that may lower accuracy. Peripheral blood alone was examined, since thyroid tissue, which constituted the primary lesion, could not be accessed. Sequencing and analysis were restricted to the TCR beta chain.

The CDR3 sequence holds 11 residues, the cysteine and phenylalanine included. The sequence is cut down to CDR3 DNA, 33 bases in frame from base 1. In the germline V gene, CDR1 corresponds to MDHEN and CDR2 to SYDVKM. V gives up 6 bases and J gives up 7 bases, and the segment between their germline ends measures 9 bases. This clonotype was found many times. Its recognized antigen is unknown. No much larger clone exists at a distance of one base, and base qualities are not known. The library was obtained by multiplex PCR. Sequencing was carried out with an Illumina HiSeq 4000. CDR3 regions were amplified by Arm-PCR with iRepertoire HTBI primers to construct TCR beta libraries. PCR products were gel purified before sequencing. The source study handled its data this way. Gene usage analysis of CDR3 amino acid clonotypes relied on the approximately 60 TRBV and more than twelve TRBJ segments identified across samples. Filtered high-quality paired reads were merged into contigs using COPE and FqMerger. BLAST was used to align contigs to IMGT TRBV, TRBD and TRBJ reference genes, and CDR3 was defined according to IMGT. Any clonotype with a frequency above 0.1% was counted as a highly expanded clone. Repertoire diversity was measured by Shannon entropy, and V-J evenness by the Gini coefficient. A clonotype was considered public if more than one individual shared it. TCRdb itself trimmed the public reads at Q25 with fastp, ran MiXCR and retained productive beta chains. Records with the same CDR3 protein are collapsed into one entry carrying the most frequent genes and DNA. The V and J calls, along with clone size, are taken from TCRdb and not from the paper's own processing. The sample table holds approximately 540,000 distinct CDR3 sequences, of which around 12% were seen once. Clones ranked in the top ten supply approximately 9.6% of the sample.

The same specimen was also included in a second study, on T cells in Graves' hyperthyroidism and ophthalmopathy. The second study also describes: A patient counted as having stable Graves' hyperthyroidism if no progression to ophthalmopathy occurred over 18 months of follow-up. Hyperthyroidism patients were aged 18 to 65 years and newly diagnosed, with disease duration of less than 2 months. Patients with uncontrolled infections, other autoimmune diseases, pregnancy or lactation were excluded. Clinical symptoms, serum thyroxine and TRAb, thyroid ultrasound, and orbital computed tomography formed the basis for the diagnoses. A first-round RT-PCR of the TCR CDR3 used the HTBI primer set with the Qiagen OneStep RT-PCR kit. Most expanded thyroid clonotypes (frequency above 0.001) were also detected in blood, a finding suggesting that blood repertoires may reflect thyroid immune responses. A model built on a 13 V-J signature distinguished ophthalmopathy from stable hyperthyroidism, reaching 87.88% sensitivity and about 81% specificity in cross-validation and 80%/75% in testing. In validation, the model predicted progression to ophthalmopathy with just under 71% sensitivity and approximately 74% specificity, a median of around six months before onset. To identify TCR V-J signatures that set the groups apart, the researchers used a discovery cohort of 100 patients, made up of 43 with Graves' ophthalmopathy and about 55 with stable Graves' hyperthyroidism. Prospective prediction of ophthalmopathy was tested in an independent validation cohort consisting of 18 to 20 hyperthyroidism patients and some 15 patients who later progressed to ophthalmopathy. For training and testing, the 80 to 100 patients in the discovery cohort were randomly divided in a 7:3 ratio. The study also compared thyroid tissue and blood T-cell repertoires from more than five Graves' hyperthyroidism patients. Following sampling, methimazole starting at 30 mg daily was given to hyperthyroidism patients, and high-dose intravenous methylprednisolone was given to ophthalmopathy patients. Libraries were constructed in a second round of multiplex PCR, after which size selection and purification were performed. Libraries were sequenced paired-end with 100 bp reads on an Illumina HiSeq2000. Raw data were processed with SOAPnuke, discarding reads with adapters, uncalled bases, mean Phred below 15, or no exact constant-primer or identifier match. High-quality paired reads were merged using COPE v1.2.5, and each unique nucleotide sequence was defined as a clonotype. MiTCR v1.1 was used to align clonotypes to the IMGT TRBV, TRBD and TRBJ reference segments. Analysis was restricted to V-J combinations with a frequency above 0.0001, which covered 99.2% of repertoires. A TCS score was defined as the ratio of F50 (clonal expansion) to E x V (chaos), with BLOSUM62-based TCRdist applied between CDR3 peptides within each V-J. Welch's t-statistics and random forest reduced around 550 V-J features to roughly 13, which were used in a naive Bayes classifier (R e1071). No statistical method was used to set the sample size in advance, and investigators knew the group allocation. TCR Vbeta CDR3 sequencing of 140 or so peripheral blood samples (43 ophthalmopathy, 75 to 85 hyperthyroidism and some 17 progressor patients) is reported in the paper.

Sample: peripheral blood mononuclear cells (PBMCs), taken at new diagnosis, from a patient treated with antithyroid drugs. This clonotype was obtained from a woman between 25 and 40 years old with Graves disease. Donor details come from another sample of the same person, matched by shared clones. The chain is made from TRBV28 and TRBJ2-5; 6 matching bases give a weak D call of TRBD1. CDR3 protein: CASSFRGTQYF. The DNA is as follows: TGTGCCAGCAGCTTCAGGGGGACCCAGTACTTC.